This T cell receptor beta chain appears in the sequencing data of a study of blood T cell repertoires in COVID-19. Study information: T cells, B-cell-depleted T cells, or PBMCs supplied cDNA or gDNA.

In the study's own analysis: Reference gene primers were amplified, and this amplification served to estimate nucleated cell counts. Assay used: immunoSEQ multiplex PCR; TCRdb lists only in-frame clones, some missing. D and trimming come from the DNA, and the V and J calls and clone size come from that table. The sample includes 230,000 or so clones, 85% to 90% of them seen just once. Per the germline V gene, CDR1 is ENHRY and CDR2 is SYGVKD. The CDR3 contains 13 residues. Trimming took 6 bases from V and 9 from J, leaving 12 bases between them. This rearrangement joins TRBV10-3 to TRBJ1-6; D is possibly TRBD1 (5 bases). The receptor comes from a woman in her thirties or forties who had recovered from COVID-19. The specimen was peripheral blood. CDR3 loop: CAIRPGESSPLHF. For the CDR3, the DNA is TGTGCCATCAGGCCGGGGGAGAGTTCACCCCTCCACTTT.